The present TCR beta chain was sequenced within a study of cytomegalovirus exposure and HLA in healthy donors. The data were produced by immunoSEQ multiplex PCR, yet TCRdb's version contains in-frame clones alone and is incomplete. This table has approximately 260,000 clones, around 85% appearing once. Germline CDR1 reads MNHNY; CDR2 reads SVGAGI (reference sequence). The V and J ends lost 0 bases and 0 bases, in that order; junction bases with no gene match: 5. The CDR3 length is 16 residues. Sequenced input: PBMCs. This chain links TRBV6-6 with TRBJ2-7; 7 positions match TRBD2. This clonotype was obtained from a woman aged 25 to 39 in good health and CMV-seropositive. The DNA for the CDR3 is TGTGCCAGCAGTTACTCGGCGCGGGAGAGCTCCTACGAGCAGTACTTC. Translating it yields CASSYSARESSYEQYF.